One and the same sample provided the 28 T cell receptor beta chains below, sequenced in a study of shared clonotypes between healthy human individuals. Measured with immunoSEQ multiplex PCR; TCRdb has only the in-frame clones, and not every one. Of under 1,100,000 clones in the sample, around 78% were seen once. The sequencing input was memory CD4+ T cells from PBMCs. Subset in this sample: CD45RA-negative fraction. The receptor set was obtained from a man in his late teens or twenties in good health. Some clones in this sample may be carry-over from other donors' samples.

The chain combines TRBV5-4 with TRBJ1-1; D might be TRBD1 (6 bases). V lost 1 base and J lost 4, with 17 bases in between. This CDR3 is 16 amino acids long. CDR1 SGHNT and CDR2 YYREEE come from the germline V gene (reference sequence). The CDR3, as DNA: TGTGCCAGCAGCTTGTGGGGGGGGCGTCTGGCCACTGAAGCTTTCTTT. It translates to CASSLWGGRLATEAFF.

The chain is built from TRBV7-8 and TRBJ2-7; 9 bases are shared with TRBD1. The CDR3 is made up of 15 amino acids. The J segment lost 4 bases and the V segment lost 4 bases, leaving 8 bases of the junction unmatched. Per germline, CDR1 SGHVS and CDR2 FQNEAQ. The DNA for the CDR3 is TGTGCCAGCAGCTGGGGACAGGGACAAGGTTACGAGCAGTACTTC. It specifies CASSWGQGQGYEQYF.

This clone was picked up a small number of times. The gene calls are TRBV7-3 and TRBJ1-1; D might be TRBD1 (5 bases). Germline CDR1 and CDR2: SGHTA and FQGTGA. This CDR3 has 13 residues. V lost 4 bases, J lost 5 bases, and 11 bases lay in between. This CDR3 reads CASSSPGGTEAFF. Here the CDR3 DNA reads TGTGCCAGCAGCTCTCCTGGGGGGACTGAAGCTTTCTTT.

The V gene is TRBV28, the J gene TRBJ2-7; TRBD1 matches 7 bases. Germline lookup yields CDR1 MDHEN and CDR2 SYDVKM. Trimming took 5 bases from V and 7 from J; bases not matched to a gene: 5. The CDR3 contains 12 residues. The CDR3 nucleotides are TGTGCCAGCAGTACAGGGACAGTTGAGCAGTACTTC. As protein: CASSTGTVEQYF.

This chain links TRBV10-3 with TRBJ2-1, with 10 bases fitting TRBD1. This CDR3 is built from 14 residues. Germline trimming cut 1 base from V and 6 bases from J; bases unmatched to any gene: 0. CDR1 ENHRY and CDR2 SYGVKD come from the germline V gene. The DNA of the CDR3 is TGTGCCATCAGTGAGTGGACAGGGGGCAATGAGCAGTTCTTC. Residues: CAISEWTGGNEQFF.

The CDR3 DNA reads TGTGCCAGCAGTTTAAGAGCGGGAGGTCCACAAGATACGCAGTATTTT. This sequence encodes CASSLRAGGPQDTQYF. The V gene is TRBV27, the J gene TRBJ2-3, with 9 bases that match TRBD2. There are 16 residues in the CDR3. V lost 2 bases and J lost 5; bases outside the gene matches: 8. Per the germline V gene, CDR1 is MNHEY and CDR2 is SMNVEV (reference sequence).

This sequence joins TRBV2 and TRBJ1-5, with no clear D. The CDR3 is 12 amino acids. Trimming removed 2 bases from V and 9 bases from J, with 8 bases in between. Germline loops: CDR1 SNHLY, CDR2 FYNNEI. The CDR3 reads CASSEPSWPQHF. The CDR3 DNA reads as TGTGCCAGCAGTGAACCGTCCTGGCCCCAGCATTTT.

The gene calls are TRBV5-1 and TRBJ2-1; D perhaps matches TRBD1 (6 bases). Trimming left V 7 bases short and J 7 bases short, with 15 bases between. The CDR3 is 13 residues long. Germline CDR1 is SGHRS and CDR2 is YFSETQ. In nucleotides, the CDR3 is TGCGCCAGCCGGACAGTTGGGTTTAATGAGCAGTTCTTC. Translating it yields CASRTVGFNEQFF.

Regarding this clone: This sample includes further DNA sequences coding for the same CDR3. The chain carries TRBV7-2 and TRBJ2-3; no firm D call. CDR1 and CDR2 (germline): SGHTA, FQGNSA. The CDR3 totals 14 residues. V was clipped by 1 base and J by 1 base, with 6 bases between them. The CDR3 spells CASSLGLGTDTQYF. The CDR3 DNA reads TGTGCCAGCAGCTTAGGGCTGGGCACAGATACGCAGTATTTT.

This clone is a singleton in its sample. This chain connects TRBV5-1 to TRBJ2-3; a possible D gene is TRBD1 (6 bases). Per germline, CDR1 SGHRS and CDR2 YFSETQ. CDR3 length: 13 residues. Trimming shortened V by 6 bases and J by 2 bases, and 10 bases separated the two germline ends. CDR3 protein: CASKGDNTDTQYF. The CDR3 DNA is TGCGCCAGCAAAGGGGACAACACAGATACGCAGTATTTT.

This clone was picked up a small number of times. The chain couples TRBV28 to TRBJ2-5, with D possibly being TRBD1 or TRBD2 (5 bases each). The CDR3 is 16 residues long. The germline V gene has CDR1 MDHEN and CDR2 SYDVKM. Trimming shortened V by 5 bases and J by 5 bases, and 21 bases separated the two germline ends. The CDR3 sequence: CASSVSVGEWGETQYF. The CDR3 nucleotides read TGTGCCAGCAGTGTCAGTGTGGGGGAGTGGGGGGAGACCCAGTACTTC.

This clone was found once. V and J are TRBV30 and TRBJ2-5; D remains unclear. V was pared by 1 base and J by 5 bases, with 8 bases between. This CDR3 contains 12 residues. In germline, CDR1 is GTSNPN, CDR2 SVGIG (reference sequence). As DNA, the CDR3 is TGTGCCTGGAGTGAGTCAAAGGAGACCCAGTACTTC. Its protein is CAWSESKETQYF.

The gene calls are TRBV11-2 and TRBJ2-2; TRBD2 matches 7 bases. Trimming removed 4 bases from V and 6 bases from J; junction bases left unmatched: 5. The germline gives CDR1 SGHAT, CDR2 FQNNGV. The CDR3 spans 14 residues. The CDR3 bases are TGTGCCAGCAGCTCCATACGGGGGGCCGGGGAGCTGTTTTTT. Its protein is CASSSIRGAGELFF. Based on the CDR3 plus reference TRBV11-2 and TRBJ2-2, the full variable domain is EAGVAQSPRYKIIEKRQSVAFWCNPISGHATLYWYQQILGQGPKLLIQFQNNGVVDDSQLPKDRFSAERLKGVDSTLKIQPAKLEDSAVYLCASSSIRGAGELFFGEGSRLTVL.

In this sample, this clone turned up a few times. CDR3 protein: CASGVAGTDTQYF. The CDR3 nucleotides read TGTGCCAGTGGCGTAGCGGGGACAGATACGCAGTATTTT. The chain is built from TRBV6-6 and TRBJ2-3; 8 bases map to TRBD2. The ends lost 9 bases at V and 3 bases at J; junction bases unmatched: 5. Germline V gene lookup returns CDR1 MNHNY and CDR2 SVGAGI (reference sequence). The CDR3 extends over 13 amino acids.

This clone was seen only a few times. The DNA for the CDR3 is TGTGCCAGCAGACCCAGGGGCGACGAGCAGTACTTC. Protein: CASRPRGDEQYF. J is TRBJ2-7 and V is TRBV2; perhaps TRBD1 as D (6 bases). The CDR3 totals 12 residues. Per the germline V gene, CDR1 is SNHLY and CDR2 is FYNNEI. The germline V and J ends were trimmed by 6 bases and 5 bases, with 11 bases remaining between them.

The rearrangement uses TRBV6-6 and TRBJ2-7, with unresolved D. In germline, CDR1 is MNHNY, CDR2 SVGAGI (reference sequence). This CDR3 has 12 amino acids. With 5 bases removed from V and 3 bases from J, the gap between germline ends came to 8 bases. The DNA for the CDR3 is TGTGCCAGCAGTCCCGGAAACTACGAGCAGTACTTC. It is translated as CASSPGNYEQYF.

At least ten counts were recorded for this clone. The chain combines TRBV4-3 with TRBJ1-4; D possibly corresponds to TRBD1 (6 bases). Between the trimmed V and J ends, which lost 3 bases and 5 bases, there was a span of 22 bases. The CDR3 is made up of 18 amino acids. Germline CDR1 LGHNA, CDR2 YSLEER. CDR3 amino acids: CASSQTYRYEGGNEKLFF. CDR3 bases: TGCGCCAGCAGCCAGACCTACCGTTATGAGGGGGGGAATGAAAAACTGTTTTTT.

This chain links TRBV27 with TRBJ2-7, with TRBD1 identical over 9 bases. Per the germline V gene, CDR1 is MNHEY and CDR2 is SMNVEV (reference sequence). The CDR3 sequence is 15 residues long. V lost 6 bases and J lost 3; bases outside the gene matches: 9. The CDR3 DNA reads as TGTGCCAGCAGCAGTCCCGGGACAGGGCGCTACGAGCAGTACTTC. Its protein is CASSSPGTGRYEQYF.

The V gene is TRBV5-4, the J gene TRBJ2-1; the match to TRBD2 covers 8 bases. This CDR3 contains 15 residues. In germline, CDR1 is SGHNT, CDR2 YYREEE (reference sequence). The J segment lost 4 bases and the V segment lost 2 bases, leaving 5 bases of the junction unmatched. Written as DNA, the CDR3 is TGTGCCAGCAGCTTTGGTAGCGGGGCGTACAATGAGCAGTTCTTC. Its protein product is CASSFGSGAYNEQFF.

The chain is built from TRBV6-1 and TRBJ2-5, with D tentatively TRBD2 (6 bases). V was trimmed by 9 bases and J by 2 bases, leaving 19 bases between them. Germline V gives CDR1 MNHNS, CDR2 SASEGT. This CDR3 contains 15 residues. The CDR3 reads CASIPGRTGQETQYF. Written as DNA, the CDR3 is TGTGCCAGTATTCCAGGGAGGACCGGACAAGAGACCCAGTACTTC.

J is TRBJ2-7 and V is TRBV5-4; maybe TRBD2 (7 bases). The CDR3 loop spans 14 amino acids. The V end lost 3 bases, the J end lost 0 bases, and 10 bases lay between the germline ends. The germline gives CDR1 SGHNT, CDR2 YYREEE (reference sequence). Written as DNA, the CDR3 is TGTGCCAGCAGCTCCGGGGGGCACTCCTACGAGCAGTACTTC. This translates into CASSSGGHSYEQYF.

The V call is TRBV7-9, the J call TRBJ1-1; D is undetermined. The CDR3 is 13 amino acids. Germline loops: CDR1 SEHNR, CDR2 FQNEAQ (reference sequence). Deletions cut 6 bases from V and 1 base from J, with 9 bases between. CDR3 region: CASRTQPNTEAFF. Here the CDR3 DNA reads TGTGCCAGCAGAACCCAGCCGAACACTGAAGCTTTCTTT. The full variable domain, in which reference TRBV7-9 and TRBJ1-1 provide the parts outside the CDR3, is DTGVSQNPRHKITKRGQNVTFRCDPISEHNRLYWYRQTLGQGPEFLTYFQNEAQLEKSRLLSDRFSAERPKGSFSTLEIQRTEQGDSAMYLCASRTQPNTEAFFGQGTRLTVV.

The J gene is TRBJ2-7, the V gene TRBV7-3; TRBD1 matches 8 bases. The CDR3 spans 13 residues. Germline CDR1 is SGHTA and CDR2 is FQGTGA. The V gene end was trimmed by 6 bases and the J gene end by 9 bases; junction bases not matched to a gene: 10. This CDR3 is CASSPGTGERQYF. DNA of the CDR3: TGTGCCAGCAGTCCCGGGACAGGCGAAAGGCAGTACTTC.

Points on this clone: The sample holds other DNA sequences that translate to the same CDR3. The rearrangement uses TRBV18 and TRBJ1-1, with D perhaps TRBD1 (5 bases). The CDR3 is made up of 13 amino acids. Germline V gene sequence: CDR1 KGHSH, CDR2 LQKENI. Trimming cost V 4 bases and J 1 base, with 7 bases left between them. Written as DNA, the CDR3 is TGTGCCAGCTCACTACAGGAGAACACTGAAGCTTTCTTT. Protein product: CASSLQENTEAFF.

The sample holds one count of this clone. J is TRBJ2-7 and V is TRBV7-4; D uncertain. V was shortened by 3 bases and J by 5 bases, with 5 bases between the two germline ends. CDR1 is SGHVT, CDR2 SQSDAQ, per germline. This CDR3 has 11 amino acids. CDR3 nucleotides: TGTGCCAGCAGCTTTTTACACGAGCAGTACTTC. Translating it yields CASSFLHEQYF.

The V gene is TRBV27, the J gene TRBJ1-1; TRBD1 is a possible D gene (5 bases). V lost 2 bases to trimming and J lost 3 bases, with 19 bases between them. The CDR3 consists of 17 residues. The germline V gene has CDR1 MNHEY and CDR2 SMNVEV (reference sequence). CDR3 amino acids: CASSLGIGAGWDTEAFF. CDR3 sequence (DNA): TGTGCCAGCAGTTTAGGTATAGGGGCGGGGTGGGACACTGAAGCTTTCTTT.

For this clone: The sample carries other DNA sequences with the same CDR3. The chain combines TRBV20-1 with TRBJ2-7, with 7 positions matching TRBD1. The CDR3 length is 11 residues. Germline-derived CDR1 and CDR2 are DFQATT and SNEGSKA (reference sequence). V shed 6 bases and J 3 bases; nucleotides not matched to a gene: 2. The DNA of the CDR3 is TGCAGTGCCAGGGGGAACTACGAGCAGTACTTC. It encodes CSARGNYEQYF.

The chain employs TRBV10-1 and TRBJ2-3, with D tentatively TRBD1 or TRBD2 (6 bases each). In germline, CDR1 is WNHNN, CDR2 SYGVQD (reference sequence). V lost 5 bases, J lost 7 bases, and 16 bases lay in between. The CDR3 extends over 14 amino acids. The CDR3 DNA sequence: TGCGCCAGCAGTCCCAACGGAGGGGGGTATACGCAGTATTTT. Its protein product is CASSPNGGGYTQYF.